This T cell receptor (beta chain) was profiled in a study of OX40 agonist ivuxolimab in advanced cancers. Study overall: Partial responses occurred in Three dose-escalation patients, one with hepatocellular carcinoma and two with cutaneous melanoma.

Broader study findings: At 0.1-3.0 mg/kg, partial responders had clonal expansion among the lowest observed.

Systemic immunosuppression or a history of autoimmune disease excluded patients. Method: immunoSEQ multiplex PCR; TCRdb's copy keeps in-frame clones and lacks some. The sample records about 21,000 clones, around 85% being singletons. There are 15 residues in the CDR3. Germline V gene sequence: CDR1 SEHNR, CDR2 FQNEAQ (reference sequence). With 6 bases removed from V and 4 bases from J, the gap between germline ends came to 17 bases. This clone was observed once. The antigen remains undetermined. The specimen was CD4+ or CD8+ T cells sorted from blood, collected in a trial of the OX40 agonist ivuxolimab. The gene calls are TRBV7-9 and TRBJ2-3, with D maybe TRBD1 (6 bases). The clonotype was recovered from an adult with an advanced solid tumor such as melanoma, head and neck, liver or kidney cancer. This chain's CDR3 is CASSFFDRFPDTQYF. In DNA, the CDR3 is TGTGCCAGCAGTTTCTTTGACAGGTTCCCAGATACGCAGTATTTT.